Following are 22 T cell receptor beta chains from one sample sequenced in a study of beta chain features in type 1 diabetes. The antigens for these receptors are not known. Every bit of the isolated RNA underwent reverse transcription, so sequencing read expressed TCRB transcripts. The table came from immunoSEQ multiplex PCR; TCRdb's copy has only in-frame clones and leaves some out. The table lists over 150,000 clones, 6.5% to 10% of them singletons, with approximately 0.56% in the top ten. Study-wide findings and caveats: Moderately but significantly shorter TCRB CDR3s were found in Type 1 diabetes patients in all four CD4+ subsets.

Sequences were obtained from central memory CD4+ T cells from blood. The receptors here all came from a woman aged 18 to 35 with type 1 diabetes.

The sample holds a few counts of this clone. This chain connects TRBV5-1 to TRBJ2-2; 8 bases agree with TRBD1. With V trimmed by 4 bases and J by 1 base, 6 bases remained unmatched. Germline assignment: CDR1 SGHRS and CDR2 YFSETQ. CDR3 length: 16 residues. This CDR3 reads CASSPPGQENTGELFF. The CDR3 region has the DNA TGCGCCAGCAGCCCCCCGGGACAGGAGAACACCGGGGAGCTGTTTTTT. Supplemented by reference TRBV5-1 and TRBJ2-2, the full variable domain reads KAGVTQTPRYLIKTRGQQVTLSCSPISGHRSVSWYQQTPGQGLQFLFEYFSETQRNKGNFPGRFSGRQFSNSRSEMNVSTLELGDSALYLCASSPPGQENTGELFFGEGSRLTVL.

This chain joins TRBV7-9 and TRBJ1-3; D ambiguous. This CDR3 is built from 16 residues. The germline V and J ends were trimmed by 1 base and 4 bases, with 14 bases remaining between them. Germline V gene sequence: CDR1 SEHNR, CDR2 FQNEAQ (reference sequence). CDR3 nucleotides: TGTGCCAGCAGCTTAGAGGGAGCTGGTACGGGAAACACCATATATTTT. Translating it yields CASSLEGAGTGNTIYF.

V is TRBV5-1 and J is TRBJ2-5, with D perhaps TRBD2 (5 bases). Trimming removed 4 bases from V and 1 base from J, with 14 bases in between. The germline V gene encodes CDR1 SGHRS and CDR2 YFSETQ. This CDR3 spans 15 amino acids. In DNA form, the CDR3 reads TGCGCCAGCAGCCCCCGGGAAGGTAGCCAAGAGACCCAGTACTTC. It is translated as CASSPREGSQETQYF.

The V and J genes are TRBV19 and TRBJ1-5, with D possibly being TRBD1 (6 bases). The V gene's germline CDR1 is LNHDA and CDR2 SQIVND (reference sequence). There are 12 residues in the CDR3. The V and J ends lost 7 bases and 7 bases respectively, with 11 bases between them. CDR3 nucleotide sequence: TGTGCCAGTAATCACAGGGAACAGCCCCAGCATTTT. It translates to CASNHREQPQHF.

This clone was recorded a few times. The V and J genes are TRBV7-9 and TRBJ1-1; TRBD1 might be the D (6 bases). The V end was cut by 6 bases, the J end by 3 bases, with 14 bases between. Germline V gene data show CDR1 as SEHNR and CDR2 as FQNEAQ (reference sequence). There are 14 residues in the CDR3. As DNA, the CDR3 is TGTGCCAGCAGACATCAGGGGTGGGACACTGAAGCTTTCTTT. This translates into CASRHQGWDTEAFF.

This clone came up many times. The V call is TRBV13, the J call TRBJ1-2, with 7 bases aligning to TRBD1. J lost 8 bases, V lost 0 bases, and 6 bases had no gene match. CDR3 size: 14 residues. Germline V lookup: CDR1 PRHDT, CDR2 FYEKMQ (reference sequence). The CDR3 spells CASSLGETGRGYTF. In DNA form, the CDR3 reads TGTGCCAGCAGCTTAGGCGAGACAGGGAGAGGCTACACCTTC.

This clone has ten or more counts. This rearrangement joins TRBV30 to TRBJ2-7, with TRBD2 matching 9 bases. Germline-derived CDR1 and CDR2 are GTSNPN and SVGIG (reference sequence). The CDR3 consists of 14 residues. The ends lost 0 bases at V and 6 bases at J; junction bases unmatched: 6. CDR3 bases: TGTGCCTGGAGTGTACTCGCGGGAGGGACCGAGCAGTACTTC. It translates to CAWSVLAGGTEQYF.

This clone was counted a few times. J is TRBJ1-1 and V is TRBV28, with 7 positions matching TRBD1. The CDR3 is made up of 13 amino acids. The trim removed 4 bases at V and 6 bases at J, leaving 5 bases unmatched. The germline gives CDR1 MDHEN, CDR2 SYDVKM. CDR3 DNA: TGTGCCAGCAGTTCCCTAGGGACAGCTGAAGCTTTCTTT. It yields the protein CASSSLGTAEAFF.

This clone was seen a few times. CDR3 amino acids: CASSFKTGGGTEAFF. CDR3 sequence (DNA): TGTGCCAGCTCCTTTAAGACGGGCGGAGGGACTGAAGCTTTCTTT. The chain recombines TRBV18 with TRBJ1-1; D remains unclear. The germline V gene has CDR1 KGHSH and CDR2 LQKENI. V lost 6 bases and J 5 bases, leaving 19 bases between the germline ends. The CDR3 extends over 15 amino acids.

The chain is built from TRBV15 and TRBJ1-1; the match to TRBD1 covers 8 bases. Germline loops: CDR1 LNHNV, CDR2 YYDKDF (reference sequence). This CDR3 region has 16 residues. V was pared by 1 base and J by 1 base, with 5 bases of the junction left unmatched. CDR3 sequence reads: CATSRGGQGTNTEAFF. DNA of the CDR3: TGTGCCACCAGCAGAGGAGGACAGGGAACGAACACTGAAGCTTTCTTT.

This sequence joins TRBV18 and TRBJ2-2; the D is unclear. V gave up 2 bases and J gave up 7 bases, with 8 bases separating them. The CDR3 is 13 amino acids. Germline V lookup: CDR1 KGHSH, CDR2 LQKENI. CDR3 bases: TGTGCCAGCTCACCAGGAGTGAGCGGGGAGCTGTTTTTT. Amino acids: CASSPGVSGELFF.

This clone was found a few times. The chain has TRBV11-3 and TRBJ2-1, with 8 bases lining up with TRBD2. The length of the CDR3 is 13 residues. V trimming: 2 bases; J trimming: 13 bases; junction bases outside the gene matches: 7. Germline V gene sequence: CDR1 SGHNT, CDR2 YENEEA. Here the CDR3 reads CASSLSSGSLQFF. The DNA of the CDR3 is TGTGCCAGCAGCTTATCAAGCGGGAGCCTTCAGTTCTTC.

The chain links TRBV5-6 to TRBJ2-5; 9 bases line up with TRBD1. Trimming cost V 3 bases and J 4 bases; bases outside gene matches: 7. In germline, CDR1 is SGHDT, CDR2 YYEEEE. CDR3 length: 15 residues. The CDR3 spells CASSSGTGNAETQYF. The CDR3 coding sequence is TGTGCCAGCAGCTCCGGGACAGGGAACGCAGAGACCCAGTACTTC.

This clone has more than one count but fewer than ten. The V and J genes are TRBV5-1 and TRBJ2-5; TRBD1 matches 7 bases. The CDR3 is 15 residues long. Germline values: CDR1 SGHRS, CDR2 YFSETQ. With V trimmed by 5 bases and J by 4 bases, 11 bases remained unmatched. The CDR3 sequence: CASSLLDRERETQYF. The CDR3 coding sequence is TGCGCCAGCAGTCTCCTCGACAGGGAACGAGAGACCCAGTACTTC.

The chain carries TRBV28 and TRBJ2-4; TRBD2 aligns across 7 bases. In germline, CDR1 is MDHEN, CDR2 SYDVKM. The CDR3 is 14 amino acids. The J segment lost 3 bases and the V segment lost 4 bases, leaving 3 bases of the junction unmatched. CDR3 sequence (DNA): TGTGCCAGCAGTTCCGGGGAGGGCAAAAACATTCAGTACTTC. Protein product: CASSSGEGKNIQYF.

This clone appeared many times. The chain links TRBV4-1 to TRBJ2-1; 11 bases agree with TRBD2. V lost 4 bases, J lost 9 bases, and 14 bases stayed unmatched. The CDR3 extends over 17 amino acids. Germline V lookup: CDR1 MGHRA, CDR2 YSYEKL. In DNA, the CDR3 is TGCGCCAGCAGCCTCCAGGAAGGTAGCGGGAGGGCCGGTGAGCAGTTCTTC. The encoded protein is CASSLQEGSGRAGEQFF.

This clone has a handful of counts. The CDR3 DNA reads TGCAGCGTTGAAAGGCAGGGGGCCAATGAGCAGTTCTTC. Its protein is CSVERQGANEQFF. V usage is TRBV29-1 and J usage is TRBJ2-1; 8 positions match TRBD1. Germline CDR1 reads SQVTM; CDR2 reads ANQGSEA. CDR3 length: 13 amino acids. J gave up 6 bases and V 2 bases, and 3 bases lay outside the gene matches.

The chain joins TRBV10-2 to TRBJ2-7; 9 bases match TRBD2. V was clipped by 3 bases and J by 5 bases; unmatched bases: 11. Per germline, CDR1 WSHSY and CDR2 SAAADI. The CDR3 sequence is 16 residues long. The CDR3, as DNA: TGCGCCAGCAGTGATTGGACGGCTAGCGGGGTCCACGAGCAGTACTTC. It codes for CASSDWTASGVHEQYF.

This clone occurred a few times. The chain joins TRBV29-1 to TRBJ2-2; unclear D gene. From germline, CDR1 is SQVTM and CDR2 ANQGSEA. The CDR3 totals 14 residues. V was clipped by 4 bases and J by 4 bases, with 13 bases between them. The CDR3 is CSVGLQFSTGELFF. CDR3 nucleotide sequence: TGCAGCGTTGGTCTGCAGTTTTCCACCGGGGAGCTGTTTTTT.

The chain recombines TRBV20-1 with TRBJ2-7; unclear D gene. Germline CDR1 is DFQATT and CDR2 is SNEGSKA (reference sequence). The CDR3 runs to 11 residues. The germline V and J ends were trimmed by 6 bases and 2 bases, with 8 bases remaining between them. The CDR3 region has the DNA TGCAGTGCCCTTGGGCCCTACGAGCAGTACTTC. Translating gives CSALGPYEQYF.

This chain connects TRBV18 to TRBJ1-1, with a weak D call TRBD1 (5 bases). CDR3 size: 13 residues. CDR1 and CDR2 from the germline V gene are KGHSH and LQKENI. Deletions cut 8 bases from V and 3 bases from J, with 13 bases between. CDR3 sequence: CASLQGSDTEAFF. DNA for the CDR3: TGTGCCAGCCTTCAGGGTTCCGACACTGAAGCTTTCTTT.

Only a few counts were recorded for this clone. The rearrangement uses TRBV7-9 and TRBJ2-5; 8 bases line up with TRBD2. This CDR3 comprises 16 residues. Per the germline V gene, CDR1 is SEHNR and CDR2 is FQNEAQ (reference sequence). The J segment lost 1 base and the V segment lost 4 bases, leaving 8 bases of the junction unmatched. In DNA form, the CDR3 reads TGTGCCAGCAGCTCACGGGGGGGGGTTTCCCAAGAGACCCAGTACTTC. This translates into CASSSRGGVSQETQYF.